The 19 T cell receptor beta chains reported below all come from one sample, sequenced in a study of blood T cell repertoires in COVID-19. Libraries were prepared by immunoSEQ multiplex PCR; TCRdb keeps only in-frame clonotypes and omits some of them. Of around 250,000 clones in the sample, 80% to 90% were seen once. Sequencing was carried out using peripheral blood. All receptors derive from a woman in her thirties with active or convalescent COVID-19.

The rearrangement links TRBV7-3 to TRBJ2-6; 8 positions agree with TRBD2. Germline V gene lookup returns CDR1 SGHTA and CDR2 FQGTGA. After removal of 5 bases from V and 0 bases from J, the junction contained 9 bases not matched to a gene. This CDR3 is built from 18 residues. The CDR3 protein is CASSRDAGGHSGANVLTF. Here the CDR3 DNA reads TGTGCCAGCAGCCGAGATGCGGGGGGCCACTCTGGGGCCAACGTCCTGACTTTC.

The rearrangement uses TRBV6-5 and TRBJ1-2; D perhaps matches TRBD1 (6 bases). Per the germline V gene, CDR1 is MNHEY and CDR2 is SVGAGI. Between the trimmed V and J ends, which lost 5 bases and 0 bases, there was a span of 7 bases. The CDR3 contains 13 residues. CDR3 sequence reads: CASSRTANYGYTF. CDR3 nucleotides: TGTGCCAGCAGTCGGACAGCTAACTATGGCTACACCTTC.

This clone was detected only a few times. The rearrangement joins TRBV9 to TRBJ1-5, with 7 bases that match TRBD1. The CDR3 sequence is 14 residues long. Germline trimming cut 4 bases from V and 5 bases from J; bases unmatched to any gene: 6. Germline CDR1 and CDR2: SGDLS and YYNGEE. The CDR3: CASSPGTEDQPQHF. DNA of the CDR3: TGTGCCAGCAGCCCAGGGACAGAAGATCAGCCCCAGCATTTT.

The chain carries TRBV7-8 and TRBJ1-2, with TRBD1 matching 8 bases. Germline CDR1 reads SGHVS; CDR2 reads FQNEAQ. The CDR3 sequence is 13 residues long. V lost 5 bases and J lost 7; bases outside the gene matches: 6. CDR3 in DNA: TGTGCCAGCAGCCAGGACAGGGTCGGTGGCTACACCTTC. This codes for CASSQDRVGGYTF.

The V and J genes are TRBV19 and TRBJ1-3; a possible D gene is TRBD1 (5 bases). This CDR3 is built from 14 residues. With 11 bases removed from V and 0 bases from J, the gap between germline ends came to 14 bases. Per the germline V gene, CDR1 is LNHDA and CDR2 is SQIVND (reference sequence). CDR3 region: CASRAGGSGNTIYF. CDR3 DNA: TGTGCCTCAAGGGCGGGGGGCTCTGGAAACACCATATATTTT.

The chain is built from TRBV10-3 and TRBJ2-7, with 7 bases aligning to TRBD2. CDR3 length: 12 residues. Germline V lookup: CDR1 ENHRY, CDR2 SYGVKD. The V gene end was trimmed by 9 bases and the J gene end by 4 bases; junction bases not matched to a gene: 6. CDR3 in amino acids: CAMGREAYEQYF. In DNA form, the CDR3 reads TGTGCCATGGGCCGGGAGGCTTACGAGCAGTACTTC.

The CDR3, as DNA: TGCGCCAGCAGCCGTCCACTAGCGGGGGGGAGTAAAAATGAGCAGTTCTTC. This codes for CASSRPLAGGSKNEQFF. The genes are TRBV5-1 and TRBJ2-1; 13 positions match TRBD2. V lost 4 bases to trimming and J lost 7 bases; unmatched junction nucleotides: 11. Germline-derived CDR1 and CDR2 are SGHRS and YFSETQ. The CDR3 consists of 17 residues.

The CDR3 is CASSAYRNEQFF. The CDR3 DNA reads TGTGCCAGTAGCGCCTACAGGAATGAGCAGTTCTTC. The chain carries TRBV19 and TRBJ2-1; D perhaps matches TRBD1 (5 bases). The germline gives CDR1 LNHDA, CDR2 SQIVND (reference sequence). The ends were cut back, 6 bases at V and 7 bases at J, with 10 bases in the middle. The CDR3 consists of 12 residues.

The chain combines TRBV28 with TRBJ1-4, with D maybe TRBD1 (5 bases). Per germline, CDR1 MDHEN and CDR2 SYDVKM. With 4 bases removed from V and 8 bases from J, the gap between germline ends came to 17 bases. The CDR3 has 15 amino acids. The CDR3 here is CASSSSGGRGEKLFF. The CDR3 nucleotides are TGTGCCAGCAGTTCCTCGGGAGGCCGGGGGGAAAAACTGTTTTTT.

The rearrangement links TRBV7-9 to TRBJ1-4, with 8 bases that match TRBD1. Germline CDR1 and CDR2: SEHNR and FQNEAQ (reference sequence). V was clipped by 5 bases and J by 3 bases; unmatched bases: 8. The CDR3 loop spans 16 amino acids. The CDR3 sequence: CASSPKGQGANEKLFF. CDR3 coding DNA: TGTGCCAGCAGCCCCAAAGGACAGGGTGCTAATGAAAAACTGTTTTTT.

The sample holds one count of this clone. This rearrangement joins TRBV5-5 to TRBJ1-2; D not certain. The germline V gene has CDR1 SGHKS and CDR2 YYEKEE (reference sequence). CDR3 size: 13 residues. V was shortened by 5 bases and J by 8 bases, with 16 bases between the two germline ends. The DNA of the CDR3 is TGTGCCAGCAGAAGGTACGGAGGGAACGGCTACACCTTC. This codes for CASRRYGGNGYTF.

V usage is TRBV7-2 and J usage is TRBJ2-5; TRBD2 is a possible D gene (5 bases). CDR1 is SGHTA and CDR2 is FQGNSA in the germline V gene. The CDR3 is 13 amino acids. With 2 bases removed from V and 3 bases from J, the gap between germline ends came to 7 bases. DNA for the CDR3: TGTGCCAGCAGCTTACGGCGGGAAGAGACCCAGTACTTC. Translating it yields CASSLRREETQYF. Full variable domain (outside the CDR3, taken from reference TRBV7-2 and TRBJ2-5): GAGVSQSPSNKVTEKGKDVELRCDPISGHTALYWYRQSLGQGLEFLIYFQGNSAPDKSGLPSDRFSAERTGGSVSTLTIQRTQQEDSAVYLCASSLRREETQYFGPGTRLLVL.

This clone has just one count. The rearrangement links TRBV9 to TRBJ2-5; D not certain. CDR3 length: 12 residues. Per the germline V gene, CDR1 is SGDLS and CDR2 is YYNGEE. Trimming pared 0 bases from V and 7 bases from J, leaving 7 bases between. The CDR3 DNA reads as TGTGCCAGCAGCGTAGGAGATGGGACCCAGTACTTC. Translated: CASSVGDGTQYF.

The chain joins TRBV6-5 to TRBJ1-6; the match to TRBD1 covers 8 bases. V was clipped by 5 bases and J by 7 bases; unmatched bases: 4. The CDR3 has 14 residues. Germline CDR1 reads MNHEY; CDR2 reads SVGAGI. In DNA form, the CDR3 reads TGTGCCAGCAGTCTCCAGGGGGCGAATTCACCCCTCCACTTT. Its protein is CASSLQGANSPLHF.

The genes are TRBV9 and TRBJ2-4; a possible D gene is TRBD1 (6 bases). CDR1 and CDR2 (germline): SGDLS, YYNGEE. V was cut by 0 bases and J by 1 base, with 14 bases left in between. The CDR3 is made up of 17 amino acids. In nucleotides, the CDR3 is TGTGCCAGCAGCGTAGCGGGGACACCCTCCGCCAAAAACATTCAGTACTTC. The encoded protein is CASSVAGTPSAKNIQYF.

V is TRBV12-3 or TRBV12-4 and J is TRBJ1-2; D is undetermined. Trimming stripped 5 bases from V and 0 bases from J, with 7 bases between. This CDR3 region has 13 residues. CDR3 residues: CASSPIANYGYTF. The CDR3 nucleotides are TGTGCCAGCAGTCCTATAGCTAACTATGGCTACACCTTC.

The chain employs TRBV5-4 and TRBJ2-6, with 12 positions matching TRBD1. Germline lookup yields CDR1 SGHNT and CDR2 YYREEE (reference sequence). Losses at the gene ends were 3 bases for V and 4 bases for J; bases not matched to a gene: 8. CDR3 length: 18 amino acids. The CDR3 DNA is TGTGCCAGCAGCTCCGGGACAGGGGGCGCGTTAGGGGCCAACGTCCTGACTTTC. Translating it yields CASSSGTGGALGANVLTF.

J is TRBJ2-3 and V is TRBV19; perhaps TRBD1 as D (7 bases). V was trimmed by 3 bases and J by 4 bases, leaving 17 bases between them. Germline lookup yields CDR1 LNHDA and CDR2 SQIVND (reference sequence). The CDR3 is made up of 16 amino acids. Here the CDR3 reads CASSIRDRRGPDTQYF. CDR3 bases: TGTGCCAGTAGTATTAGGGACAGACGGGGGCCAGATACGCAGTATTTT.

Worth noting for this clone: The identical CDR3 is also encoded by other nucleotide sequences in the sample. This chain joins TRBV19 and TRBJ1-1, with TRBD1 identical over 8 bases. The CDR3 sequence is 13 residues long. Germline loops: CDR1 LNHDA, CDR2 SQIVND (reference sequence). Germline trimming cut 4 bases from V and 4 bases from J; bases unmatched to any gene: 2. Written as DNA, the CDR3 is TGTGCCAGTAGTACAACAGGGGGCACTGAAGCTTTCTTT. This sequence encodes CASSTTGGTEAFF.